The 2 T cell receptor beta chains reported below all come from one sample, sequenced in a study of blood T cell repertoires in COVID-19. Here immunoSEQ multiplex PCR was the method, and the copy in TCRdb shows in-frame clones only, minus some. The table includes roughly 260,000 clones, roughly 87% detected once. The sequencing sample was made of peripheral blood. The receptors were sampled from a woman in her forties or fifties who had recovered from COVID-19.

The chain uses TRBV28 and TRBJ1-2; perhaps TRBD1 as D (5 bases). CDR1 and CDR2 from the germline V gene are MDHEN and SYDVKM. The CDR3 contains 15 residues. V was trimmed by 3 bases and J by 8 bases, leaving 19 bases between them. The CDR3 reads CASSFTPPGSWGYTF. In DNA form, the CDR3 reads TGTGCCAGCAGTTTTACGCCCCCAGGGTCGTGGGGCTACACCTTC.

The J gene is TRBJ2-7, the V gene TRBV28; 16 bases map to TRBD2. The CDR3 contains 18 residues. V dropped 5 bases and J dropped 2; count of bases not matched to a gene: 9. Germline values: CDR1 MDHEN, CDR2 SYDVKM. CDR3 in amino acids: CASSDPGLAGGSPYEQYF. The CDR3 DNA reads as TGTGCCAGCAGTGACCCGGGACTAGCGGGAGGGAGCCCCTACGAGCAGTACTTC.